A single T cell receptor (beta chain) is shown here with its context. Participants spanned ages about 18 to 95 years and resided in 20 to 30 US areas. Cohorts were determined from participant-reported clinical history. The CDR3 covers 15 residues. CDR1 and CDR2 (germline): SGHRS, YFSETQ. Trimming removed 3 bases from V and 8 bases from J; junction bases left unmatched: 11. The data are from a study of blood T cell repertoires in COVID-19. Study context: Sample material is recorded as cDNA or gDNA derived from T cells, B-cell-depleted T cells, or PBMCs.

The assay was immunoSEQ multiplex PCR, and TCRdb's table has in-frame clones only and misses some. The sample shows around 310,000 clones, just under 90% of them seen only once. The sequence came from a woman aged 25 to 45 who had recovered from COVID-19. The sequenced sample was PBMCs or T cells enriched from blood (not recorded which). V and J are TRBV5-1 and TRBJ1-2; 9 nucleotides align to TRBD1. CDR3 in DNA: TGCGCCAGCAGCTCGAAAGGACAGGGGCGATCCGGCTACACCTTC. Encoded protein: CASSSKGQGRSGYTF.